The 19 T cell receptor beta chains listed next were all sequenced from one sample in a study of T-cell memory formation after mild COVID-19. TCRdb re-called the 5' RACE reads with MiXCR, one entry per CDR3 protein. The sample holds 120,000 to 150,000 distinct CDR3 sequences, approximately 6% seen once. Sequencing was carried out using PBMCs or a T cell subset sorted from them (not recorded which). The receptors here all came from an adult woman who had mild COVID-19 (a few samples of this study predate the infection). Cell type and time point are not known.

Note on this clonotype: This may arise from a read error, as a much more abundant clone is one base away. The chain recombines TRBV25-1 with TRBJ2-1; TRBD1 agrees at 8 bases. This CDR3 region has 12 residues. Per germline, CDR1 MGHDK and CDR2 SYGVNS. CDR3 DNA sequence: TGTTCCAGCAGACCCGACAGGGGTGAGCAGTTCTTC. This gives the protein CSSRPDRGEQFF.

The chain has TRBV19 and TRBJ2-7; the match to TRBD1 covers 9 bases. CDR3 size: 13 residues. The germline V gene encodes CDR1 LNHDA and CDR2 SQIVND (reference sequence). The V and J ends lost 6 bases and 6 bases, in that order; junction bases with no gene match: 6. The CDR3 DNA is TGTGCCAGTAGCTCGGGACAGGGAGGCGAGCAGTACTTC. Its protein is CASSSGQGGEQYF. Complete variable domain (other parts from reference TRBV19 and TRBJ2-7): DGGITQSPKYLFRKEGQNVTLSCEQNLNHDAMYWYRQDPGQGLRLIYYSQIVNDFQKGDIAEGYSVSREKKESFPLTVTSAQKNPTAFYLCASSSGQGGEQYFGPGTRLTVT.

This clonotype was seen a handful of times. The J gene is TRBJ2-1, the V gene TRBV5-5; 11 nucleotides line up with TRBD2. The CDR3 is 16 residues long. The ends lost 2 bases at V and 5 bases at J; junction bases unmatched: 6. CDR1 is SGHKS and CDR2 is YYEKEE in the germline V gene (reference sequence). CDR3 residues: CASSFIPGLADNEQFF. CDR3 nucleotide sequence: TGTGCCAGCAGCTTCATACCGGGACTAGCGGACAATGAGCAGTTCTTC. Using reference TRBV5-5 and TRBJ2-1 for the parts outside the CDR3, the full variable domain is DAGVTQSPTHLIKTRGQQVTLRCSPISGHKSVSWYQQVLGQGPQFIFQYYEKEERGRGNFPDRFSARQFPNYSSELNVNALLLGDSALYLCASSFIPGLADNEQFFGPGTRLTVL.

In its sample, this clonotype was seen many times. The chain combines TRBV5-6 with TRBJ2-1, with 9 bases matching TRBD1. With V trimmed by 2 bases and J by 9 bases, 6 bases remained unmatched. Germline-derived CDR1 and CDR2 are SGHDT and YYEEEE. This CDR3 is built from 14 residues. CDR3 in DNA: TGTGCCAGCAGCTTAACGGGACAGGGTGCTGAGCAGTTCTTC. Encoded protein: CASSLTGQGAEQFF.

This clonotype appeared many times. This chain joins TRBV20-1 and TRBJ2-1; 9 bases line up with TRBD2. Per germline, CDR1 DFQATT and CDR2 SNEGSKA (reference sequence). V was clipped by 2 bases and J by 4 bases; unmatched bases: 9. This CDR3 contains 16 residues. For the CDR3, the DNA is TGCAGTGCTAGACCAGCGGGAGGCCCCGTTTACAATGAGCAGTTCTTC. It specifies CSARPAGGPVYNEQFF.

This clonotype has only a few counts. The chain carries TRBV20-1 and TRBJ1-1; D call uncertain. The CDR3 consists of 12 residues. Per germline, CDR1 DFQATT and CDR2 SNEGSKA (reference sequence). Between the trimmed V and J ends, which lost 6 bases and 3 bases, there was a span of 11 bases. The CDR3 region is CSAQGPYTEAFF. CDR3 nucleotides: TGCAGTGCCCAAGGGCCCTACACTGAAGCTTTCTTT.

The gene calls are TRBV5-1 and TRBJ2-3; D may correspond to TRBD1 or TRBD2 (5 bases each). Germline values: CDR1 SGHRS, CDR2 YFSETQ. Trimming took off 2 bases at V and 6 bases at J, with 19 bases between the two ends. The CDR3 length is 16 residues. CDR3 in DNA: TGCGCCAGCAGCTTCCGGGACCGGTGGGGGATCGATACGCAGTATTTT. It codes for CASSFRDRWGIDTQYF.

This clonotype was seen a handful of times. The rearrangement uses TRBV18 and TRBJ1-6, with D unclear. This CDR3 has 13 residues. Per the germline V gene, CDR1 is KGHSH and CDR2 is LQKENI. Trimming shortened V by 2 bases and J by 7 bases, and 6 bases separated the two germline ends. The CDR3 coding sequence is TGTGCCAGCTCACCAGTCCCGAATTCACCCCTCCACTTT. Translated, it gives CASSPVPNSPLHF.

The genes are TRBV29-1 and TRBJ2-7, with a weak D call TRBD2 (6 bases). CDR3 size: 14 residues. CDR1 and CDR2 from the germline V gene are SQVTM and ANQGSEA. V was cut by 6 bases and J by 0 bases, with 15 bases left in between. The CDR3 here is CSVDVSGSSYEQYF. The CDR3 bases are TGCAGCGTCGATGTTAGCGGTAGCTCCTACGAGCAGTACTTC.

This clonotype was picked up many times. The chain combines TRBV12-3 or TRBV12-4 with TRBJ2-2; TRBD2 agrees at 10 bases. J lost 3 bases, V lost 8 bases, and 18 bases had no gene match. The CDR3 spans 19 residues. CDR3 sequence (DNA): TGTGCCAGCCAGATCACCAGGACTAGCGGAAATCTCTACACCGGGGAGCTGTTTTTT. Encoded protein: CASQITRTSGNLYTGELFF.

This clonotype appeared many times. The chain joins TRBV28 to TRBJ2-3; D is ambiguous. Deletions cut 5 bases from V and 2 bases from J, with 14 bases between. The CDR3 is 15 amino acids. Germline V gene lookup returns CDR1 MDHEN and CDR2 SYDVKM. Here the CDR3 DNA reads TGTGCCAGCAGTGATCCAACAAGGCACACAGATACGCAGTATTTT. Amino acids: CASSDPTRHTDTQYF.

The chain has TRBV5-5 and TRBJ1-1, with D uncertain. V lost 0 bases, J lost 1 base, and 10 bases lay in between. The CDR3 extends over 15 amino acids. The germline V gene has CDR1 SGHKS and CDR2 YYEKEE (reference sequence). The CDR3 is CASSLEGQANTEAFF. CDR3 sequence (DNA): TGTGCCAGCAGCTTGGAGGGTCAAGCGAACACTGAAGCTTTCTTT.

V is TRBV30 and J is TRBJ1-4; D is possibly TRBD1 (5 bases). The CDR3 consists of 12 residues. Trimming left V 4 bases short and J 5 bases short, with 8 bases between. Germline CDR1 GTSNPN, CDR2 SVGIG (reference sequence). In DNA, the CDR3 is TGTGCCTGGAACAGGTTAAATGAAAAACTGTTTTTT. This encodes CAWNRLNEKLFF.

This clonotype has a count of ten or more. The chain joins TRBV7-6 to TRBJ2-7; D call uncertain. The CDR3 runs to 10 residues. Germline V gene data show CDR1 as SGHVS and CDR2 as FNYEAQ. The CDR3 is CKRAPCEQYF. The DNA of the CDR3 is TGTAAACGGGCTCCTTGCGAGCAGTACTTC.

The chain links TRBV5-1 to TRBJ1-1, with TRBD1 as a possible D gene (6 bases). CDR3 size: 13 residues. Trimming stripped 4 bases from V and 2 bases from J, with 9 bases between. Per germline, CDR1 SGHRS and CDR2 YFSETQ. The CDR3 reads CASSRDINTEAFF. CDR3 sequence (DNA): TGCGCCAGCAGCCGGGACATAAACACTGAAGCTTTCTTT.

This rearrangement joins TRBV5-1 to TRBJ1-1; 11 bases are a match to TRBD1. The V gene's germline CDR1 is SGHRS and CDR2 YFSETQ. The CDR3 runs to 16 residues. V lost 4 bases and J lost 5; bases outside the gene matches: 10. CDR3 sequence (DNA): TGCGCCAGCAGCCGAGGACAGGGGGCGCGGTGGACTGAAGCTTTCTTT. Translated, it gives CASSRGQGARWTEAFF.

The chain links TRBV12-3 or TRBV12-4 to TRBJ1-2; D is possibly TRBD1 (6 bases). The CDR3 runs 12 residues. V lost 6 bases to trimming and J lost 4 bases, with 9 bases between them. The CDR3 loop is CASRQGTYGYTF. For the CDR3, the DNA is TGTGCCAGCAGGCAGGGGACCTATGGCTACACCTTC.

The J gene is TRBJ2-3, the V gene TRBV6-6; 9 bases are shared with TRBD1. CDR3 length: 18 residues. Germline CDR1 reads MNHNY; CDR2 reads SVGAGI (reference sequence). With 2 bases clipped from V and 3 bases from J, the junction kept 12 bases outside the gene matches. CDR3 protein: CASSYGVYRGQLTDTQYF. The CDR3 DNA sequence: TGTGCCAGCAGTTACGGGGTTTACAGGGGGCAGTTGACAGATACGCAGTATTTT.

This clonotype was counted only a few times. The chain is built from TRBV18 and TRBJ2-2; 8 positions match TRBD2. V was pared by 1 base and J by 3 bases, with 4 bases of the junction left unmatched. The CDR3 runs to 16 residues. Per the germline V gene, CDR1 is KGHSH and CDR2 is LQKENI. The CDR3 sequence: CASSPRGGSDTGELFF. The CDR3 region has the DNA TGTGCCAGCTCACCACGCGGGGGGAGTGACACCGGGGAGCTGTTTTTT. Filled out from reference TRBV18 and TRBJ2-2, the complete variable domain reads NAGVMQNPRHLVRRRGQEARLRCSPMKGHSHVYWYRQLPEEGLKFMVYLQKENIIDESGMPKERFSAEFPKEGPSILRIQQVVRGDSAAYFCASSPRGGSDTGELFFGEGSRLTVL.